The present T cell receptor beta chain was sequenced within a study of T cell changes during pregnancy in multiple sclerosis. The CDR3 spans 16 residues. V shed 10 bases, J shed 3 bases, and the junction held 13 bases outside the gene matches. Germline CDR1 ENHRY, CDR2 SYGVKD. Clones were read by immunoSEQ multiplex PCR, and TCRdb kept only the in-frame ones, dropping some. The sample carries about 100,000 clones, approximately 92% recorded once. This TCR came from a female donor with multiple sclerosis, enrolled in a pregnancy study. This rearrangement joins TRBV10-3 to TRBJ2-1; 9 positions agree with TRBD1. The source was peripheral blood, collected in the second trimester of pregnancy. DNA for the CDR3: TGTGCCAGTGGACAGGGGAGGGTTTTAAACTACAATGAGCAGTTCTTC. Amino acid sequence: CASGQGRVLNYNEQFF.